Each of the 30 T cell receptor beta chains below was sequenced from the same sample in a study of T cell responses to AZD1222 COVID-19 vaccine. Profiling relied on immunoSEQ multiplex PCR, and the TCRdb table lists in-frame clones only, not all of them. The data contain about 150,000 clones, around 93% of them singletons. The sample was peripheral blood, taken 28 days after the second AZD1222 dose. The receptors were sampled from an adult who received the AZD1222 COVID-19 vaccine.

This clone showed up just once. V is TRBV6-5 and J is TRBJ1-2; D call uncertain. Germline V lookup: CDR1 MNHEY, CDR2 SVGAGI. The length of the CDR3 is 12 residues. CDR3 in DNA: TGTGGATCCATGGGTCAGAACTATGGCTACACCTTC. Translation: CGSMGQNYGYTF.

This chain connects TRBV30 to TRBJ2-2; the D is unclear. The germline V and J ends were trimmed by 2 bases and 7 bases, with 5 bases remaining between them. This CDR3 spans 11 amino acids. In germline, CDR1 is GTSNPN, CDR2 SVGIG (reference sequence). DNA of the CDR3: TGTGCCTGGAGTCAAATCGGGGAGCTGTTTTTT. Translated, it gives CAWSQIGELFF.

A single count supports this clone. The genes are TRBV25-1 and TRBJ2-7; D not resolved. The length of the CDR3 is 11 residues. Looked up from germline, CDR1 is MGHDK and CDR2 is SYGVNS. V shed 4 bases and J shed 2 bases, with 3 bases lying between them. The CDR3 nucleotides read TGTGCCAGCAGTGCTACCTACGAGCAGTACTTC. This translates into CASSATYEQYF.

The rearrangement uses TRBV7-8 and TRBJ2-7, with TRBD2 matching 10 bases. CDR1 and CDR2 from the germline V gene are SGHVS and FQNEAQ. CDR3 length: 16 residues. J lost 2 bases, V lost 0 bases, and 4 bases had no gene match. The CDR3 here is CASSLAGSGRAYEQYF. In nucleotides, the CDR3 is TGTGCCAGCAGCTTAGCGGGGAGCGGGAGGGCCTACGAGCAGTACTTC.

CDR3 in DNA: TGTGCCAGCAGCCCCCAGAGAGCGGGGGGCCTGGAGACCCAGTACTTC. Protein sequence: CASSPQRAGGLETQYF. The chain recombines TRBV11-2 with TRBJ2-5, with 9 bases that match TRBD2. The V gene end was trimmed by 5 bases and the J gene end by 5 bases; junction bases not matched to a gene: 12. Germline V gene lookup returns CDR1 SGHAT and CDR2 FQNNGV. This CDR3 has 16 residues.

This chain uses TRBV30 with TRBJ1-4; D possibly corresponds to TRBD1 (5 bases). CDR1 is GTSNPN and CDR2 is SVGIG in the germline V gene (reference sequence). This CDR3 has 15 residues. Trimming removed 1 base from V and 2 bases from J, with 11 bases in between. The CDR3 DNA follows: TGTGCCTGGAGTGGGGAACAGGAGACTAATGAAAAACTGTTTTTT. It yields the protein CAWSGEQETNEKLFF.

The chain links TRBV6-5 to TRBJ2-1; D might be TRBD2 (6 bases). Germline CDR1 MNHEY, CDR2 SVGAGI. The CDR3 loop spans 15 amino acids. The germline V and J ends were trimmed by 6 bases and 9 bases, with 21 bases remaining between them. The CDR3 reads CASRPRRETFSEQFF. The CDR3 region has the DNA TGTGCCAGCAGGCCGAGGAGGGAGACATTCAGTGAGCAGTTCTTC.

The rearrangement uses TRBV15 and TRBJ2-7; 9 bases agree with TRBD2. The ends lost 3 bases at V and 3 bases at J; junction bases unmatched: 0. The CDR3 covers 13 residues. Germline lookup yields CDR1 LNHNV and CDR2 YYDKDF (reference sequence). The CDR3 DNA is TGTGCCACCAGCAGTAGCGGGAGCTACGAGCAGTACTTC. As protein: CATSSSGSYEQYF.

The CDR3: CASSFASSYNEQFF. In DNA form, the CDR3 reads TGTGCCAGCAGTTTTGCATCCTCCTACAATGAGCAGTTCTTC. V is TRBV6-5 and J is TRBJ2-1; no reliable D call. The germline CDR1 and CDR2 sequences are MNHEY and SVGAGI. CDR3 size: 14 residues. Trimming pared 4 bases from V and 0 bases from J, leaving 7 bases between.

The rearrangement uses TRBV6-4 and TRBJ1-1, with D unclear. CDR3 length: 13 residues. Per germline, CDR1 MRHNA and CDR2 SNTAGT. Deletions cut 3 bases from V and 10 bases from J, with 15 bases between. CDR3 sequence: CASSEERGVGAFF. CDR3 bases: TGTGCCAGCAGTGAGGAACGGGGAGTGGGAGCTTTCTTT.

The chain combines TRBV7-3 with TRBJ2-5; D call uncertain. V dropped 5 bases and J dropped 1 base, with 11 bases sitting between them. The CDR3 totals 14 residues. The germline V gene has CDR1 SGHTA and CDR2 FQGTGA. As DNA, the CDR3 is TGTGCCAGCAGCCCGAGCGCCACCCAAGAGACCCAGTACTTC. Protein sequence: CASSPSATQETQYF.

The gene calls are TRBV21-1 and TRBJ2-1; no DNA check was done on the table's D call, TRBD2. TRBV21-1 is deemed a pseudogene. There are 16 residues in the CDR3. The CDR3 sequence: CASTKGVTSGRTRPFF. CDR3 sequence (DNA): TGTGCCAGCACCAAAGGTGTGACTAGCGGGAGGACACGACCGTTCTTC.

This chain connects TRBV7-8 to TRBJ2-2; D call uncertain. Per the germline V gene, CDR1 is SGHVS and CDR2 is FQNEAQ. The length of the CDR3 is 15 residues. V lost 1 base to trimming and J lost 3 bases, with 9 bases between them. DNA for the CDR3: TGTGCCAGCAGCTTAGACTCGCCAGACACCGGGGAGCTGTTTTTT. Translating gives CASSLDSPDTGELFF.

The chain has TRBV6-5 and TRBJ1-5; the D gene is possibly TRBD1 (6 bases). Germline V gives CDR1 MNHEY, CDR2 SVGAGI. V lost 5 bases and J 0 bases, leaving 11 bases between the germline ends. CDR3 length: 15 amino acids. The CDR3 sequence: CASSPGTNSNQPQHF. CDR3 DNA: TGTGCCAGCAGTCCCGGGACAAATAGCAATCAGCCCCAGCATTTT.

V is TRBV15 and J is TRBJ1-3; unclear D gene. V dropped 3 bases and J dropped 1 base, with 10 bases sitting between them. CDR1 is LNHNV, CDR2 YYDKDF, per germline (reference sequence). This CDR3 is built from 15 residues. The CDR3 sequence is CATSRPWGSGNTIYF. The CDR3 DNA reads TGTGCCACCAGCAGGCCGTGGGGTTCTGGAAACACCATATATTTT.

The J gene is TRBJ2-7, the V gene TRBV5-6; TRBD1 matches at 10 bases. Trimming cost V 3 bases and J 4 bases; bases outside gene matches: 10. The germline V gene has CDR1 SGHDT and CDR2 YYEEEE. The CDR3 runs 16 residues. The CDR3 sequence is CASSSGWTGGPYEQYF. In DNA, the CDR3 is TGTGCCAGCAGCTCCGGCTGGACAGGGGGGCCTTACGAGCAGTACTTC.

This clone occurred a few times. The rearrangement uses TRBV6-4 and TRBJ2-5; the D gene is possibly TRBD1 (6 bases). The length of the CDR3 is 14 residues. Germline V CDR1 and CDR2: MRHNA, SNTAGT. V lost 3 bases and J lost 0, with 8 bases in between. The CDR3 DNA sequence: TGTGCCAGCAGTGAAGGACAGCACCAAGAGACCCAGTACTTC. Its protein product is CASSEGQHQETQYF.

The gene calls are TRBV6-5 and TRBJ1-1; 8 bases are a match to TRBD1. V lost 0 bases to trimming and J lost 7 bases; unmatched junction nucleotides: 4. The CDR3 loop spans 14 amino acids. CDR1 is MNHEY and CDR2 is SVGAGI in the germline V gene. The CDR3 spells CASSYSAGGIEAFF. CDR3 DNA: TGTGCCAGCAGTTACTCGGCAGGGGGCATTGAAGCTTTCTTT.

Only one count was recorded for this clone. The same CDR3 is also encoded by other DNA sequences in this sample. The rearrangement joins TRBV7-3 to TRBJ2-2, with 8 bases identical to TRBD1. Trimming at V came to 5 bases and at J to 6 bases, leaving 2 bases not matched to a gene. The CDR3 is 13 amino acids. Germline V gene sequence: CDR1 SGHTA, CDR2 FQGTGA. Here the CDR3 reads CASSPQGAGELFF. For the CDR3, the DNA is TGTGCCAGCAGCCCACAGGGGGCCGGGGAGCTGTTTTTT.

This clone has just one count. V is TRBV27 and J is TRBJ2-3; the match to TRBD2 covers 13 bases. Germline V lookup: CDR1 MNHEY, CDR2 SMNVEV (reference sequence). The V gene end was trimmed by 4 bases and the J gene end by 0 bases; junction bases not matched to a gene: 7. This CDR3 has 18 amino acids. CDR3 bases: TGTGCCAGCAGTTCGCGGACTAGCGGGAGTACGAGCACAGATACGCAGTATTTT. It encodes CASSSRTSGSTSTDTQYF.

The V call is TRBV11-3, the J call TRBJ2-2; TRBD1 is a possible D gene (6 bases). Germline V gene sequence: CDR1 SGHNT, CDR2 YENEEA. V lost 5 bases and J lost 6, with 19 bases in between. The CDR3 sequence is 16 residues long. CDR3 in DNA: TGTGCCAGCAGCCACAAACAGGGATTCAGGCCCGGGGAGCTGTTTTTT. It yields the protein CASSHKQGFRPGELFF.

The gene calls are TRBV9 and TRBJ1-5; unclear D gene. This CDR3 has 14 amino acids. The V gene's germline CDR1 is SGDLS and CDR2 YYNGEE. V dropped 0 bases and J dropped 3 bases, with 7 bases sitting between them. The CDR3 DNA reads as TGTGCCAGCAGCGTAGCGGCTTCCAATCAGCCCCAGCATTTT. Encoded protein: CASSVAASNQPQHF.

This chain joins TRBV2 and TRBJ1-5; D is unclear. V was clipped by 11 bases and J by 5 bases, with 16 bases between them. Germline CDR1 SNHLY, CDR2 FYNNEI. The CDR3 is 13 residues long. CDR3 region: CAGRPESDQPQHF. The CDR3 nucleotides read TGTGCCGGGCGACCCGAAAGTGATCAGCCCCAGCATTTT.

The rearrangement joins TRBV19 to TRBJ1-1; tentatively, D is TRBD1 (6 bases). V was shortened by 5 bases and J by 1 base, with 20 bases between the two germline ends. This CDR3 contains 17 residues. In germline, CDR1 is LNHDA, CDR2 SQIVND (reference sequence). The chain's CDR3 is CASSFGTPRIANTEAFF. The CDR3 DNA is TGTGCCAGTAGTTTCGGGACACCAAGAATAGCGAACACTGAAGCTTTCTTT.

The chain couples TRBV11-2 to TRBJ2-1, with TRBD2 matching over 15 bases. This CDR3 has 16 residues. CDR1 is SGHAT and CDR2 is FQNNGV in the germline V gene. V lost 5 bases, J lost 11 bases, and 10 bases stayed unmatched. CDR3 in amino acids: CASSTAGLAGGPQQFF. For the CDR3, the DNA is TGTGCCAGCAGCACCGCCGGACTAGCGGGAGGGCCACAGCAGTTCTTC.

For the CDR3, the DNA is TGTGCCTGGGGTCGAGGGGTGGCTGAAGCTTTCTTT. This codes for CAWGRGVAEAFF. The chain joins TRBV30 to TRBJ1-1; the D gene is possibly TRBD1 (5 bases). The ends were cut back, 5 bases at V and 6 bases at J, with 13 bases in the middle. Germline-derived CDR1 and CDR2 are GTSNPN and SVGIG (reference sequence). The CDR3 loop spans 12 amino acids.

The chain recombines TRBV24-1 with TRBJ1-4; no definite D call. Per the germline V gene, CDR1 is KGHDR and CDR2 is SFDVKD. The CDR3 consists of 16 residues. Trimming shortened V by 3 bases and J by 3 bases, and 13 bases separated the two germline ends. The CDR3 spells CATSDGGVAANEKLFF. The CDR3 coding sequence is TGTGCCACCAGTGATGGTGGGGTGGCGGCTAATGAAAAACTGTTTTTT.

The chain carries TRBV14 and TRBJ1-2, with D possibly being TRBD1 (6 bases). CDR3 length equals 15 residues. Trimming took 1 base from V and 9 from J, leaving 18 bases between them. Germline V gives CDR1 SGHDN, CDR2 FVKESK. The CDR3 DNA sequence: TGTGCCAGCAGCCAAGTTGTAGGAGGGGGATCGAGCTACACCTTC. Protein: CASSQVVGGGSSYTF.

The chain carries TRBV6-5 and TRBJ2-1; the D is unclear. Germline V gene data show CDR1 as MNHEY and CDR2 as SVGAGI. Trimming shortened V by 0 bases and J by 7 bases, and 4 bases separated the two germline ends. The CDR3 totals 12 residues. The CDR3 sequence is CASSYSWNEQFF. Here the CDR3 DNA reads TGTGCCAGCAGTTACTCGTGGAATGAGCAGTTCTTC.

The chain employs TRBV12-3 or TRBV12-4 and TRBJ2-3; no clear D gene. The CDR3 length is 12 residues. V was clipped by 8 bases and J by 4 bases, with 10 bases between them. The CDR3 is CASGGIPDTQYF. The CDR3, as DNA: TGTGCCAGCGGTGGTATCCCAGATACGCAGTATTTT.